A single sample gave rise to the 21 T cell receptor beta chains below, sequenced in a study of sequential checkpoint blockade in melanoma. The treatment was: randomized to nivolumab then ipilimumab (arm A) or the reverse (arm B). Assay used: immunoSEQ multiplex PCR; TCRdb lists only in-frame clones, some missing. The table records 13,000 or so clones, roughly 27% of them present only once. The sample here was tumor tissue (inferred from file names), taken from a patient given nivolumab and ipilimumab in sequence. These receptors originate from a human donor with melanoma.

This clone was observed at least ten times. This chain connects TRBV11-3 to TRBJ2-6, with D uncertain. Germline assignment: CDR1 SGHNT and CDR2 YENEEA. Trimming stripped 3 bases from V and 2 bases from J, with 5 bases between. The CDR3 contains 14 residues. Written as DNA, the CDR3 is TGTGCCAGCAGCTTGGGAACTGGGGCCAACGTCCTGACTTTC. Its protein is CASSLGTGANVLTF.

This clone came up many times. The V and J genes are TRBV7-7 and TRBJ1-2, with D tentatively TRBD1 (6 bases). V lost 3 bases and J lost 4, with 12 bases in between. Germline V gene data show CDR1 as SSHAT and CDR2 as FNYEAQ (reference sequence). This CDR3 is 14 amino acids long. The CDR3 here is CASSLGGGPYGYTF. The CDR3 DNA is TGTGCCAGCAGCTTGGGGGGGGGCCCCTATGGCTACACCTTC. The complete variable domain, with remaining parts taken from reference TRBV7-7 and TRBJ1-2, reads GAGVSQSPRYKVTKRGQDVTLRCDPISSHATLYWYQQALGQGPEFLTYFNYEAQPDKSGLPSDRFSAERPEGSISTLTIQRTEQRDSAMYRCASSLGGGPYGYTFGSGTRLTVV.

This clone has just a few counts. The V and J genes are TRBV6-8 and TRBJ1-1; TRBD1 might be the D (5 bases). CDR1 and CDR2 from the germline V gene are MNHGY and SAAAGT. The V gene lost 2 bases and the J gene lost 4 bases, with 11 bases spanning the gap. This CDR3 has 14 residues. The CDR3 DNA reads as TGTGCCAGCAGTTACGCCCTTCAGGGCACTGAAGCTTTCTTT. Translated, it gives CASSYALQGTEAFF.

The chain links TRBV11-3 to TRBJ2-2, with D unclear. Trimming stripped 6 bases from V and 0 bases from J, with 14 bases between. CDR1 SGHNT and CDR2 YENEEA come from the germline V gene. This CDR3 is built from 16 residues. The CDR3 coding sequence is TGTGCCAGCAGTTCCCGAGGTTTTACGAACACCGGGGAGCTGTTTTTT. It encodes CASSSRGFTNTGELFF. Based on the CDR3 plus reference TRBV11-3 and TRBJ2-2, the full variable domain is EAGVVQSPRYKIIEKKQPVAFWCNPISGHNTLYWYLQNLGQGPELLIRYENEEAVDDSQLPKDRFSAERLKGVDSTLKIQPAELGDSAVYLCASSSRGFTNTGELFFGEGSRLTVL.

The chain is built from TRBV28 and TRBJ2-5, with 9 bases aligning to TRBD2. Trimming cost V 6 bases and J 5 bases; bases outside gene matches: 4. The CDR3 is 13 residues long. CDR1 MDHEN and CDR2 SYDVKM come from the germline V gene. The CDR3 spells CASRSAGGETQYF. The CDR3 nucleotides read TGTGCCAGCAGGTCCGCGGGAGGGGAGACCCAGTACTTC. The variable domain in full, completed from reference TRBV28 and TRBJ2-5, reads DVKVTQSSRYLVKRTGEKVFLECVQDMDHENMFWYRQDPGLGLRLIYFSYDVKMKEKGDIPEGYSVSREKKERFSLILESASTNQTSMYLCASRSAGGETQYFGPGTRLLVL.

The CDR3 sequence is CASSLYRLYEQYF. CDR3 nucleotide sequence: TGTGCCAGCAGTTTATATAGACTCTACGAGCAGTACTTC. The V gene is TRBV28, the J gene TRBJ2-7; D not certain. The germline V gene has CDR1 MDHEN and CDR2 SYDVKM. The CDR3 contains 13 residues. Trimming took off 1 base at V and 3 bases at J, with 7 bases between the two ends.

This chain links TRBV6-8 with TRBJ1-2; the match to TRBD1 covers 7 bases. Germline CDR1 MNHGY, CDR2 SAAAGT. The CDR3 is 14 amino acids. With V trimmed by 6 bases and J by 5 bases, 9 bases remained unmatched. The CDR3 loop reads CASRTSGTDYGYTF. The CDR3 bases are TGTGCCAGCAGGACCTCCGGGACAGATTATGGCTACACCTTC.

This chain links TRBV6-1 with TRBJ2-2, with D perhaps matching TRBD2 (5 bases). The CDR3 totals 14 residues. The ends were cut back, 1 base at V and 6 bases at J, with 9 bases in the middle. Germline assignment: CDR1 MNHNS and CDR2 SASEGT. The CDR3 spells CASSEGLEAGELFF. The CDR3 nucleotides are TGTGCCAGCAGTGAAGGTTTGGAGGCCGGGGAGCTGTTTTTT.

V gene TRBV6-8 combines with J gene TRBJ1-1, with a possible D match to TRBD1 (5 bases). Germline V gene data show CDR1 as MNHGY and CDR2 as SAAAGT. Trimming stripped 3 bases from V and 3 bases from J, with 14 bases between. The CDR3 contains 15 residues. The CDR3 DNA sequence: TGTGCCAGCAGTTATGATCCAGGGTGGGACACTGAAGCTTTCTTT. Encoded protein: CASSYDPGWDTEAFF.

For the CDR3, the DNA is TGTGCCATCAGAGCAGACGAATACACCGGGGAGCTGTTTTTT. Protein sequence: CAIRADEYTGELFF. The chain employs TRBV6-8 and TRBJ2-2; D call uncertain. Trimming stripped 10 bases from V and 3 bases from J, with 15 bases between. CDR3 size: 14 residues. Looked up from germline, CDR1 is MNHGY and CDR2 is SAAAGT.

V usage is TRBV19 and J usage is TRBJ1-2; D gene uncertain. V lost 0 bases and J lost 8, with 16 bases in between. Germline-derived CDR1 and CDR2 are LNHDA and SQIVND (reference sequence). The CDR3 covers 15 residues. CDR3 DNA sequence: TGTGCCAGTAGTATAGATCCACAGACCGTCGGGGGCTACACCTTC. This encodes CASSIDPQTVGGYTF.

The CDR3 spells CASSSLAGASYNEQFF. The CDR3 coding sequence is TGTGCCAGCAGCTCACTAGCGGGAGCGTCCTACAATGAGCAGTTCTTC. This sequence joins TRBV11-3 and TRBJ2-1, with 11 bases aligning to TRBD2. With 4 bases clipped from V and 1 base from J, the junction kept 3 bases outside the gene matches. The CDR3 extends over 16 amino acids. Germline V gives CDR1 SGHNT, CDR2 YENEEA.

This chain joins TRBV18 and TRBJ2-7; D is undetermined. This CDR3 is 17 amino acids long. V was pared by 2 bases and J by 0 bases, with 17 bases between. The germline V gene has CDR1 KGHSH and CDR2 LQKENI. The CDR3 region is CASSPKISPMSSYEQYF. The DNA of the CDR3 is TGTGCCAGCTCACCAAAGATCTCTCCCATGAGCTCCTACGAGCAGTACTTC.

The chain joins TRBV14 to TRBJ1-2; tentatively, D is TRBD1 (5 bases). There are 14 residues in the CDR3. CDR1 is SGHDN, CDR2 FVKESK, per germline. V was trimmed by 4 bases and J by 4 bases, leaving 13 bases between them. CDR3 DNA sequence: TGTGCCAGCAGCCCCGGGACCCTTACCTATGGCTACACCTTC. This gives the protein CASSPGTLTYGYTF.

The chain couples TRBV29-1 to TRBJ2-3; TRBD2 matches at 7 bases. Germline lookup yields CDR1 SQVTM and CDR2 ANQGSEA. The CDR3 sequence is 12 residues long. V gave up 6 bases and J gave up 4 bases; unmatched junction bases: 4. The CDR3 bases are TGCAGCGTGGATGCGGGAGCAGATACGCAGTATTTT. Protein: CSVDAGADTQYF.

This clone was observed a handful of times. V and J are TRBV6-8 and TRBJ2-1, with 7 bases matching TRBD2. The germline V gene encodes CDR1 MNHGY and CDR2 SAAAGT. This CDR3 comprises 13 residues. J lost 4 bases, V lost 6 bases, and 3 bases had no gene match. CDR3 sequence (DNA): TGTGCCAGCAGGGGGGGGGTATACAATGAGCAGTTCTTC. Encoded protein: CASRGGVYNEQFF.

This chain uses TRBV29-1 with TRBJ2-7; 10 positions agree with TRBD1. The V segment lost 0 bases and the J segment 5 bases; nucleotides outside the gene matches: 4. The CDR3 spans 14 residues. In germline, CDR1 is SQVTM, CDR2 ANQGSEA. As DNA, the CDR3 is TGCAGCGTTGAAGACGGGGACAGGGGCCACGAGCAGTACTTC. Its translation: CSVEDGDRGHEQYF.

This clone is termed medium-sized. DNA for the CDR3: TGTGCCAGCAGCGCTTCAGGCAAGTCTGGAAACACCATATATTTT. This sequence encodes CASSASGKSGNTIYF. The chain carries TRBV9 and TRBJ1-3; D remains unclear. The CDR3 has 15 residues. Per germline, CDR1 SGDLS and CDR2 YYNGEE. V dropped 3 bases and J dropped 1 base, with 11 bases sitting between them.

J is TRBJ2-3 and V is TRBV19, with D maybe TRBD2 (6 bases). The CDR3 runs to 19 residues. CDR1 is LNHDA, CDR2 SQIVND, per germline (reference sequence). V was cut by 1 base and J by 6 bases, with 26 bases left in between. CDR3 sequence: CASSIAHLRDPYRGDTQYF. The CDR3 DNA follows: TGTGCCAGTAGTATAGCCCATCTCCGGGACCCTTATCGGGGGGATACGCAGTATTTT.

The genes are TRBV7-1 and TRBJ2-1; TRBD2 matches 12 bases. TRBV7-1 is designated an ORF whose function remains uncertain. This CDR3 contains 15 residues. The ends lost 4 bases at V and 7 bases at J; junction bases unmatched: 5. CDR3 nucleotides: TGTGCCAGCAGCTTAGGACTAGCGGGACGGAATGAGCAGTTCTTC. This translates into CASSLGLAGRNEQFF.

The CDR3 DNA reads TGTGCCAGCAGCTTATGGGTTTCTCACTCCTACGAGCAGTACTTC. The encoded protein is CASSLWVSHSYEQYF. The chain is built from TRBV11-3 and TRBJ2-7; unclear D gene. V was clipped by 2 bases and J by 0 bases, with 11 bases between them. This CDR3 spans 15 amino acids. Per germline, CDR1 SGHNT and CDR2 YENEEA.